Listed below are T cell receptor beta chains from one sample, sequenced in a study of response to subunit inactivated influenza vaccine. TCRdb re-derived calls from the RT-PCR reads in MiXCR, one entry per CDR3 protein. The sample carries roughly 500,000 distinct CDR3 sequences, roughly 23% recorded once. This sample was also put to use in a study of T cells expressing NK-cell markers.

The sequences come from CD4+ T cells sorted from PBMCs, collected less than 13 days after vaccination. These receptors came from a man aged 50 to 59 who received an inactivated influenza vaccine. CDR3s include the opening cysteine and the closing phenylalanine or tryptophan. Each record gives: clone size, J gene, V gene, D gene, CDR3 DNA, CDR3 protein. A D gene is named only where the DNA matches it firmly. A clone size is listed for some rows: how often the clone was seen (once, few, many), or a class if it is expanded.

size: -
J: TRBJ2-5
V: TRBV5-1
D: TRBD2
DNA: TGCGCCAGCGCAAATCATGGGAGGGGTTCCGAAGAGACCCAGTACTTC
CDR3: CASANHGRGSEETQYF

size: -
J: TRBJ2-7
V: TRBV27
D: -
DNA: TGTGCCAGCAGTTTATCTATGGTACAGGGTCGGTACGAGCAGTACTTC
CDR3: CASSLSMVQGRYEQYF

size: -
J: TRBJ1-2
V: TRBV12-3/TRBV12-4
D: -
DNA: TGTGCCAGCAACCTCATGCATGAGGGGCCCTATGGCTACACCTTC
CDR3: CASNLMHEGPYGYTF

size: few
J: TRBJ2-1
V: TRBV20-1
D: TRBD2
DNA: TGCAGTGCTAGAAGGTATGGGACTAGCGGGACCTACAATGAGCAGTTCTTC
CDR3: CSARRYGTSGTYNEQFF

size: few
J: TRBJ2-7
V: TRBV20-1
D: -
DNA: TGCAGTGCTAAAAGAGGGATTTCCTACGAGCAGTACTTC
CDR3: CSAKRGISYEQYF

size: -
J: TRBJ1-1
V: TRBV7-2
D: -
DNA: TGTGCCAGCAGCACGAGGGGGGGAGACACTGAAGCTTTCTTT
CDR3: CASSTRGGDTEAFF

size: -
J: TRBJ1-5
V: TRBV7-9
D: TRBD1
DNA: TGTGCCAGCAGCTCGGACAGGGAGAATCAGCCCCAGCATTTT
CDR3: CASSSDRENQPQHF

size: few
J: TRBJ2-1
V: TRBV10-3
D: TRBD2
DNA: TGTGCCATCAGCCGCGGGACTAGCGGGGGCTTTAATGAGCAGTTCTTC
CDR3: CAISRGTSGGFNEQFF

size: -
J: TRBJ2-1
V: TRBV6-2/TRBV6-3
D: -
DNA: TGTGCCAGCAGTTACTCTGAGGCGGGCGGTGAGCAGTTCTTC
CDR3: CASSYSEAGGEQFF

size: many
J: TRBJ2-7
V: TRBV7-9
D: -
DNA: TGTGCCAGCAGCTTAGCGATTCTGGCGGAGCAGTACTTC
CDR3: CASSLAILAEQYF

size: few
J: TRBJ2-7
V: TRBV6-5
D: -
DNA: TGTGCCAGCAGTTACGTGATAGGGGGCTCCTACGAGCAGTACTTC
CDR3: CASSYVIGGSYEQYF

size: -
J: TRBJ2-7
V: TRBV7-6
D: -
DNA: TGTGCCAGCAGCCCCCAGGGGCCTCTCTCCTACGAGCAGTACTTC
CDR3: CASSPQGPLSYEQYF

size: many
J: TRBJ2-5
V: TRBV4-3
D: TRBD1
DNA: TGCGCCAGCAGCAAAGACAGGGGCCGAGAGACCCAGTACTTC
CDR3: CASSKDRGRETQYF

size: few
J: TRBJ2-5
V: TRBV20-1
D: -
DNA: TGCAGTGCTAGAGATCAGGCTTGGGGAGAGACCCAGTACTTC
CDR3: CSARDQAWGETQYF

size: few
J: TRBJ2-6
V: TRBV7-9
D: -
DNA: TGTGCCAGCAGCTTAATACTTACTGGGGCCAACGTCCTGACTTTC
CDR3: CASSLILTGANVLTF

size: -
J: TRBJ2-3
V: TRBV2
D: -
DNA: TGTGCCAGCAGTTTACAGGGACAACACACAGATACGCAGTATTTT
CDR3: CASSLQGQHTDTQYF

size: -
J: TRBJ2-1
V: TRBV20-1
D: TRBD2
DNA: TGCAGTGCTAGAGATAGCGGGGCTAGATTTCGCAATGAGCAGTTCTTC
CDR3: CSARDSGARFRNEQFF

size: few
J: TRBJ2-7
V: TRBV28
D: TRBD2
DNA: TGTGCCAGCAGAGTAGCAAGGACTAGCTACGAGCAGTACTTC
CDR3: CASRVARTSYEQYF

size: -
J: TRBJ1-5
V: TRBV20-1
D: TRBD1
DNA: TGCAGTGCAGCCAGGGGGCCTCGCAATCAGCCCCAGCATTTT
CDR3: CSAARGPRNQPQHF

size: few
J: TRBJ2-7
V: TRBV6-2/TRBV6-3
D: TRBD2
DNA: TGTGCCAGCAGTTCCACCGGGACTAACTCCTACGAGCAGTACTTC
CDR3: CASSSTGTNSYEQYF

size: -
J: TRBJ2-7
V: TRBV7-9
D: -
DNA: TGTGCCAGCAGCTTAGAAGGAGGGGGCCTCTACGAGCAGTACTTC
CDR3: CASSLEGGGLYEQYF

size: few
J: TRBJ1-5
V: TRBV20-1
D: -
DNA: TGCAGTGCTAGAGGGAAAGGGACGGGGGTTAGCAATCAGCCCCAGCATTTT
CDR3: CSARGKGTGVSNQPQHF

size: once
J: TRBJ1-6
V: TRBV25-1
D: -
DNA: TGTGCCAGCAGTGACGGGGGTAATTCACCCCTCCACTTT
CDR3: CASSDGGNSPLHF

size: -
J: TRBJ1-6
V: TRBV6-2/TRBV6-3
D: -
DNA: TGTGCCAGCAGTTACCCCTCCGGCCTAGGGCGATATAATTCACCCCTCCACTTT
CDR3: CASSYPSGLGRYNSPLHF

size: few
J: TRBJ1-3
V: TRBV4-1
D: -
DNA: TGCGCCAGCAGCCAAGAAGCCTACTCTGGAAACACCATATATTTT
CDR3: CASSQEAYSGNTIYF

size: -
J: TRBJ2-7
V: TRBV11-1
D: -
DNA: TGTGCCAGCAGCTTAGAGGACCGGCTAGCGACACACTTC
CDR3: CASSLEDRLATHF

size: many
J: TRBJ2-3
V: TRBV5-1
D: TRBD1
DNA: TGCGCCAGCAGCGTGGACAGGGGAGCAGATACGCAGTATTTT
CDR3: CASSVDRGADTQYF

size: many
J: TRBJ2-1
V: TRBV9
D: TRBD2
DNA: TGTGCCAGCAGCCTTATGGGGGGGAATGAGCAGTTCTTC
CDR3: CASSLMGGNEQFF

size: many
J: TRBJ1-2
V: TRBV24-1
D: -
DNA: TGTGCCACCAGTGCCCCCCGGGGGGTTAACTATGGCTACACCTTC
CDR3: CATSAPRGVNYGYTF

size: few
J: TRBJ1-1
V: TRBV20-1
D: TRBD1
DNA: TGCAGTGCTAGAGCCCTTTCAGGGGGGGGCACTGAAGCTTTCTTT
CDR3: CSARALSGGGTEAFF

size: -
J: TRBJ1-1
V: TRBV12-3/TRBV12-4
D: TRBD1
DNA: TGTGCCAGCAGTCTCCAGGGGGGGTACACTGAAGCTTTCTTT
CDR3: CASSLQGGYTEAFF

size: few
J: TRBJ1-4
V: TRBV5-1
D: -
DNA: TGCGCCAGCAGCTCGGGGTGGGGCGTGTTCGGTGAAAAACTGTTTTTT
CDR3: CASSSGWGVFGEKLFF

size: -
J: TRBJ2-5
V: TRBV12-3/TRBV12-4
D: -
DNA: TGTGCCAGCAGCCCTCAGATAAGCAACCAAGAGACCCAGTACTTC
CDR3: CASSPQISNQETQYF

size: -
J: TRBJ1-2
V: TRBV28
D: TRBD1
DNA: TGTGCCAGCAGCCCGGGACAGGGGGGTAGCGGCTACACCTTC
CDR3: CASSPGQGGSGYTF

size: -
J: TRBJ2-1
V: TRBV9
D: -
DNA: TGTGCCAGCAGCGTAGGACAGGAGGCTCACAATGAGCAGTTCTTC
CDR3: CASSVGQEAHNEQFF

size: -
J: TRBJ2-3
V: TRBV29-1
D: -
DNA: TGCAGCGTGGCACAGGGTGGGCCAGATACGCAGTATTTT
CDR3: CSVAQGGPDTQYF

size: -
J: TRBJ1-1
V: TRBV20-1
D: -
DNA: TGCAGTGCTACAGACAGGAACACTGAAGCTTTCTTT
CDR3: CSATDRNTEAFF

size: -
J: TRBJ2-1
V: TRBV18
D: TRBD2
DNA: TGTGCCAGCTCACCCGCTGGGGCGGGAGTATACAATGAGCAGTTCTTC
CDR3: CASSPAGAGVYNEQFF

size: few
J: TRBJ2-1
V: TRBV5-1
D: -
DNA: TGCGCCAGCAGCTTGGCGGAGACCTACAATGAGCAGTTCTTC
CDR3: CASSLAETYNEQFF

size: few
J: TRBJ1-2
V: TRBV6-1
D: -
DNA: TGTGCCAGCAAATCTCATGGCTCAGCAGGGAACTATGGCTACACCTTC
CDR3: CASKSHGSAGNYGYTF

size: -
J: TRBJ2-5
V: TRBV5-1
D: TRBD1
DNA: TGCGCCAGCAGCTTGGCCTTGGGCAGGGGGCAGTTAGAGACCCAGTACTTC
CDR3: CASSLALGRGQLETQYF

size: few
J: TRBJ1-2
V: TRBV5-1
D: TRBD1
DNA: TGCGCCAGCAGCGTAGAGGGACAGCAATATGGCTACACCTTC
CDR3: CASSVEGQQYGYTF

size: -
J: TRBJ2-5
V: TRBV18
D: -
DNA: TGTGCCAGCTCACCCCTGAGCGGGTACCAAGAGACCCAGTACTTC
CDR3: CASSPLSGYQETQYF

size: -
J: TRBJ2-7
V: TRBV28
D: TRBD1
DNA: TGTGCCAGCAGTATCTCAGACAGGGGGCCCTACGAGCAGTACTTC
CDR3: CASSISDRGPYEQYF

size: few
J: TRBJ2-1
V: TRBV4-2
D: TRBD1
DNA: TGTGCCAGCAGCCGAAATCAGGCACAGGGGGCTGGGGAGCAGTTCTTC
CDR3: CASSRNQAQGAGEQFF

size: -
J: TRBJ1-2
V: TRBV29-1
D: TRBD1
DNA: TGCAGCGGGGGACAGGGTGGTAACTATGGCTACACCTTC
CDR3: CSGGQGGNYGYTF

size: few
J: TRBJ1-1
V: TRBV20-1
D: -
DNA: TGCAGTGCTAAGGACTCCTTGAACACTGAAGCTTTCTTT
CDR3: CSAKDSLNTEAFF

size: once
J: TRBJ2-2
V: TRBV5-1
D: -
DNA: TGCGCCAGCAGCTTGGCTTCGTCCGGGGAGCTGTTTTTT
CDR3: CASSLASSGELFF

size: many
J: TRBJ2-5
V: TRBV29-1
D: -
DNA: TGCAGCGTTGAAGTGTTCTCCGGGACCCAGTACTTC
CDR3: CSVEVFSGTQYF

size: -
J: TRBJ2-7
V: TRBV7-2
D: -
DNA: TGTGCCAGCAGCTTAAGTCGGAACTACGAGCAGTACTTC
CDR3: CASSLSRNYEQYF

size: -
J: TRBJ2-2
V: TRBV20-1
D: -
DNA: TGCAGTGCTAAGGGGATGGGGCAGGGGAACACCGGGGAGCTGTTTTTT
CDR3: CSAKGMGQGNTGELFF